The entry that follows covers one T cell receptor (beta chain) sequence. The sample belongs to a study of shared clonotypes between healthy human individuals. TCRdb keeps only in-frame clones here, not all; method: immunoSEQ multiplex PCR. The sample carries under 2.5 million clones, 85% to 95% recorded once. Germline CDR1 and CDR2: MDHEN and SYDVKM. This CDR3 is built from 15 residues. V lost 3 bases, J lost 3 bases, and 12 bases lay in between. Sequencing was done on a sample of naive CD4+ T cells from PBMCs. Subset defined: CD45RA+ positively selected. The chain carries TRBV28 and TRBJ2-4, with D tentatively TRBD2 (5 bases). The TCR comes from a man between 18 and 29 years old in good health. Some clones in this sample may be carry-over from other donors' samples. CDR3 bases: TGTGCCAGCAGTTTGTCGGGGTTGGGCAAAAACATTCAGTACTTC. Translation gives CASSLSGLGKNIQYF.